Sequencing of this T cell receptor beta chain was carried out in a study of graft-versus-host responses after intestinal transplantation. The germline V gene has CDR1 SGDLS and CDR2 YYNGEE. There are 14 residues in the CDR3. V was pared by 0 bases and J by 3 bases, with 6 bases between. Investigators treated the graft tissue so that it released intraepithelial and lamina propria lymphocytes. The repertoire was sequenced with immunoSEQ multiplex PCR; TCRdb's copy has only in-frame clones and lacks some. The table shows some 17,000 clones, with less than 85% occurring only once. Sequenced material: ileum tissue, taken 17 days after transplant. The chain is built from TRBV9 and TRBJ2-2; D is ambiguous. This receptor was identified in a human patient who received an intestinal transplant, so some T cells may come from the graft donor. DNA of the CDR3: TGTGCCAGCAGCGTAGGCGGCTACACCGGGGAGCTGTTTTTT. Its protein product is CASSVGGYTGELFF.